This T cell receptor (beta chain) appears in the sequencing data of a study of molecular identifiers for immune sequencing clone quantification. Study results and limitations: Spiked Jurkat TCR RNA equivalent to one cell reportedly surfaced among some 990,000 naive cells.

In preparing bulk TCR libraries, previously described methods and listed TCR primers were used. TCRdb processed the PCR reads anew with MiXCR; each CDR3 protein has one entry. This table holds 400,000 to 600,000 distinct CDR3 sequences, around 25% found once. Germline V gene lookup returns CDR1 SGDLS and CDR2 YYNGEE. The CDR3 has 14 residues. With respect to this clonotype: What it binds is not known. At one of its ends the junction is not consistent with the germline gene, which may arise from a read error.

Sorted naive CD8 T cells, 20,000 to 1,000,000, were sequenced from 10%, 30% or 50% RNA. Sorting was used to obtain naive CD8 T cells (CD8+CD4-CCR7+CD45RA+). The source material was naive CD8+ T cells from blood, with Jurkat cell RNA spiked in. Subset: FACS-sorted CD8+CD4-CCR7+CD45RA+ naive T cells. The sequence came from a human donor in good health. Some libraries in this study had Jurkat cell RNA spiked in. V is TRBV9 and J is TRBJ2-5, with a tentative D call TRBD1 (5 bases). The CDR3 DNA reads TGTGCCAGCAGCGTAGGACAGTACCAAGCGCCCCCGTCCTTC. Amino acid sequence: CASSVGQYQAPPSF. The entire variable domain, with the rest obtained from reference TRBV9 and TRBJ2-5, is as follows: DSGVTQTPKHLITATGQRVTLRCSPRSGDLSVYWYQQSLDQGLQFLIQYYNGEERAKGNILERFSAQQFPDLHSELNLSSLELGDSALYFCASSVGQYQAPPSFGPGTRLLVL.